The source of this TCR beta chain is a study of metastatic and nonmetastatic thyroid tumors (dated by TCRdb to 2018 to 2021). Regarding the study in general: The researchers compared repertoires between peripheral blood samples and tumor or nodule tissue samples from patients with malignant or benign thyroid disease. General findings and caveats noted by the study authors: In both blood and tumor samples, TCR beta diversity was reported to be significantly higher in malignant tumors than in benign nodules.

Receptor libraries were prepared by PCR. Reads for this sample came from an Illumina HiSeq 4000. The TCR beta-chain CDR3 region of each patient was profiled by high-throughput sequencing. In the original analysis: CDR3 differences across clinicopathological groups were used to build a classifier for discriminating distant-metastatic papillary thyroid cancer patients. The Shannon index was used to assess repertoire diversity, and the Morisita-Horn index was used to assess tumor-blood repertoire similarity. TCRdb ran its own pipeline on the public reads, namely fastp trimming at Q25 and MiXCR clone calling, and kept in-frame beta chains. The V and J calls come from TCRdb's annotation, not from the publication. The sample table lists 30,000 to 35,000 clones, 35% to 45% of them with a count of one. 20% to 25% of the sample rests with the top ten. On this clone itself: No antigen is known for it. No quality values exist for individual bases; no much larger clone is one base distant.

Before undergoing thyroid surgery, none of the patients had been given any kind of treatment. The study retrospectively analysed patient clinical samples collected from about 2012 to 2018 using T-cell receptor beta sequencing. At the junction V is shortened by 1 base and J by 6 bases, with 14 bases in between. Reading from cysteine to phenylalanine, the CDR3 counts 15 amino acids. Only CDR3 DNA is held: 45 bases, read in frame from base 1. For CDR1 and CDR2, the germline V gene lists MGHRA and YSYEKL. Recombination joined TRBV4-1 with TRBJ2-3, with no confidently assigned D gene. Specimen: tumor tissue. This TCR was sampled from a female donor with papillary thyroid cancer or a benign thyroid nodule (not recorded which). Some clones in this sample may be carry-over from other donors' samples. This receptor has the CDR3 CASSQGPAAVDTQYF. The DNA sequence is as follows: TGCGCCAGCAGCCAAGGGCCCGCCGCAGTTGATACGCAGTATTTT.